This passage covers 17 T cell receptor beta chains from one sample sequenced in a study of blood T cell repertoires in COVID-19. Using immunoSEQ multiplex PCR, the repertoire was profiled, and TCRdb retains in-frame clones only, with some absent. The table includes tens of thousands of clones, more than 70% detected once. Sequences were obtained from peripheral blood. All receptors come from a man aged 45-65 years with COVID-19, enrolled during active disease.

This chain links TRBV28 with TRBJ1-5, with D perhaps TRBD1 (6 bases). The CDR3 spans 13 residues. Trimming pared 6 bases from V and 6 bases from J, leaving 12 bases between. Germline V gene data show CDR1 as MDHEN and CDR2 as SYDVKM. The CDR3 protein is CASRLQGTQPQHF. The CDR3 DNA is TGTGCCAGCAGACTACAGGGCACTCAGCCCCAGCATTTT.

The rearrangement links TRBV2 to TRBJ2-7; 9 bases align to TRBD2. The V and J ends lost 5 bases and 5 bases, in that order; junction bases with no gene match: 10. The CDR3 has 15 amino acids. Germline-derived CDR1 and CDR2 are SNHLY and FYNNEI. For the CDR3, the DNA is TGTGCCAGCAGTTGGAGCGGGGGGAACTTGGACGAGCAGTACTTC. This encodes CASSWSGGNLDEQYF.

This clone has a single count. The chain couples TRBV30 to TRBJ1-6, with 10 positions matching TRBD1. V lost 7 bases to trimming and J lost 10 bases; unmatched junction nucleotides: 13. The CDR3 runs to 15 residues. CDR1 and CDR2 (germline): GTSNPN, SVGIG (reference sequence). The chain's CDR3 is CASRTGGGSLSPLHF. The CDR3 bases are TGTGCCTCCCGGACAGGGGGAGGTTCATTATCACCCCTCCACTTT.

The chain uses TRBV7-2 and TRBJ1-5; D possibly corresponds to TRBD1 (6 bases). The germline V gene encodes CDR1 SGHTA and CDR2 FQGNSA. Trimming removed 5 bases at V and 0 bases at J, with 11 bases between. The CDR3 length is 15 residues. CDR3 nucleotide sequence: TGTGCCAGCAGCGGGGGCTCGTATAGCAATCAGCCCCAGCATTTT. Residues: CASSGGSYSNQPQHF.

This chain uses TRBV5-4 with TRBJ1-1; no firm D call. CDR1 SGHNT and CDR2 YYREEE come from the germline V gene (reference sequence). The V and J ends lost 4 bases and 11 bases respectively, with 18 bases between them. The CDR3 runs 13 residues. CDR3 amino acids: CASSPDIDYGAFF. CDR3 bases: TGTGCCAGCAGCCCCGACATCGACTACGGGGCTTTCTTT.

The chain carries TRBV13 and TRBJ2-1, with TRBD2 matching over 9 bases. The CDR3 length is 16 residues. V lost 4 bases to trimming and J lost 5 bases; unmatched junction nucleotides: 9. Looked up from germline, CDR1 is PRHDT and CDR2 is FYEKMQ (reference sequence). CDR3 coding DNA: TGTGCCAGCAGCTCCCAGAAGCGGGGGGCCAACAATGAGCAGTTCTTC. The encoded protein is CASSSQKRGANNEQFF.

The chain recombines TRBV5-1 with TRBJ2-7, with D perhaps matching TRBD1 (5 bases). The CDR3 is 14 amino acids. Deletions cut 0 bases from V and 4 bases from J, with 11 bases between. Germline-derived CDR1 and CDR2 are SGHRS and YFSETQ. CDR3: CASSLALKGYEQYF. Written as DNA, the CDR3 is TGCGCCAGCAGCTTGGCCCTCAAGGGGTACGAGCAGTACTTC.

The chain employs TRBV5-1 and TRBJ1-3; D remains ambiguous. V gave up 4 bases and J gave up 1 base, with 18 bases separating them. Germline V gene lookup returns CDR1 SGHRS and CDR2 YFSETQ. The CDR3 consists of 17 residues. CDR3 bases: TGCGCCAGCAGCCCGCGAATCGGATCGGGGTCTGGAAACACCATATATTTT. It specifies CASSPRIGSGSGNTIYF.

The chain carries TRBV5-4 and TRBJ1-2; TRBD1 aligns across 8 bases. The J segment lost 1 base and the V segment lost 5 bases, leaving 7 bases of the junction unmatched. Germline CDR1 is SGHNT and CDR2 is YYREEE (reference sequence). The CDR3 loop spans 15 amino acids. The CDR3 sequence: CASSYAGQGNYGYTF. The CDR3 DNA is TGTGCCAGCAGTTACGCCGGACAGGGTAACTATGGCTACACCTTC.

DNA for the CDR3: TGTGCCAGCAGCTTGAACAGCGGGTCGGGCGAGCAGTTCTTC. It encodes CASSLNSGSGEQFF. The chain links TRBV5-8 to TRBJ2-1, with D possibly being TRBD2 (6 bases). CDR3 length equals 14 residues. CDR1 and CDR2 from the germline V gene are SGHTS and YDEGEE. With 1 base removed from V and 10 bases from J, the gap between germline ends came to 15 bases.

This chain connects TRBV18 to TRBJ1-1, with 9 bases matching TRBD1. V trimming: 1 base; J trimming: 4 bases; junction bases outside the gene matches: 4. The CDR3 has 15 amino acids. Germline V gives CDR1 KGHSH, CDR2 LQKENI. In nucleotides, the CDR3 is TGTGCCAGCTCACCACAGGGACAGGGAGTCACTGAAGCTTTCTTT. The encoded protein is CASSPQGQGVTEAFF.

The V gene is TRBV6-5, the J gene TRBJ1-5, with 7 bases identical to TRBD1. The germline V gene has CDR1 MNHEY and CDR2 SVGAGI. The CDR3 contains 14 residues. V lost 5 bases to trimming and J lost 2 bases; unmatched junction nucleotides: 3. The CDR3 DNA follows: TGTGCCAGCAGTAGCGGACAGGGCAATCAGCCCCAGCATTTT. It translates to CASSSGQGNQPQHF.

The chain carries TRBV9 and TRBJ1-4, with D unresolved. V lost 4 bases and J 7 bases, leaving 14 bases between the germline ends. Looked up from germline, CDR1 is SGDLS and CDR2 is YYNGEE. This CDR3 is built from 14 residues. Written as DNA, the CDR3 is TGTGCCAGCAGCCCAGGACTCTTACGTGAAAAACTGTTTTTT. As protein: CASSPGLLREKLFF. Combining the CDR3 with reference TRBV9 and TRBJ1-4 gives the whole variable domain DSGVTQTPKHLITATGQRVTLRCSPRSGDLSVYWYQQSLDQGLQFLIQYYNGEERAKGNILERFSAQQFPDLHSELNLSSLELGDSALYFCASSPGLLREKLFFGSGTQLSVL.

The chain uses TRBV7-6 and TRBJ2-2; 7 nucleotides align to TRBD2. The CDR3 covers 16 residues. The V gene end was trimmed by 6 bases and the J gene end by 2 bases; junction bases not matched to a gene: 9. Germline V gene data show CDR1 as SGHVS and CDR2 as FNYEAQ. The CDR3 sequence is CASSLAGVRNTGELFF. In DNA, the CDR3 is TGTGCCAGCAGTCTGGCGGGGGTCCGAAACACCGGGGAGCTGTTTTTT.

In regard to this clone: At one boundary the junction diverges from the germline segment, which might be a read error. CDR3 residues: CASSLIGGDYNEQFF. CDR3 nucleotides: TGTGCTAGCAGCTTAATCGGGGGGGACTACAATGAGCAGTTCTTC. The rearrangement joins TRBV7-7 to TRBJ2-1; 8 bases are a match to TRBD2. This CDR3 has 15 residues. Germline values: CDR1 SSHAT, CDR2 FNYEAQ (reference sequence).

The rearrangement joins TRBV11-2 to TRBJ1-2, with 11 bases lining up with TRBD1. Germline CDR1 and CDR2: SGHAT and FQNNGV. This CDR3 is 16 amino acids long. V shed 4 bases and J 8 bases; nucleotides not matched to a gene: 12. For the CDR3, the DNA is TGTGCCAGCAGCTCGGGACAGGGGGAGGTTTCGAGCGGCTACACCTTC. Translation gives CASSSGQGEVSSGYTF.

V is TRBV5-8 and J is TRBJ2-2; 16 nucleotides line up with TRBD2. CDR1 is SGHTS, CDR2 YDEGEE, per germline. The CDR3 extends over 18 amino acids. V trimming: 4 bases; J trimming: 6 bases; junction bases outside the gene matches: 9. In DNA form, the CDR3 reads TGTGCCAGCAGCCCGGGACTAGCGGGGGGGCATCGGTCCGGGGAGCTGTTTTTT. This gives the protein CASSPGLAGGHRSGELFF. Drawing the rest from reference TRBV5-8 and TRBJ2-2, the complete variable domain is EAGVTQSPTHLIKTRGQQATLRCSPISGHTSVYWYQQALGLGLQFLLWYDEGEERNRGNFPPRFSGRQFPNYSSELNVNALELEDSALYLCASSPGLAGGHRSGELFFGEGSRLTVL.